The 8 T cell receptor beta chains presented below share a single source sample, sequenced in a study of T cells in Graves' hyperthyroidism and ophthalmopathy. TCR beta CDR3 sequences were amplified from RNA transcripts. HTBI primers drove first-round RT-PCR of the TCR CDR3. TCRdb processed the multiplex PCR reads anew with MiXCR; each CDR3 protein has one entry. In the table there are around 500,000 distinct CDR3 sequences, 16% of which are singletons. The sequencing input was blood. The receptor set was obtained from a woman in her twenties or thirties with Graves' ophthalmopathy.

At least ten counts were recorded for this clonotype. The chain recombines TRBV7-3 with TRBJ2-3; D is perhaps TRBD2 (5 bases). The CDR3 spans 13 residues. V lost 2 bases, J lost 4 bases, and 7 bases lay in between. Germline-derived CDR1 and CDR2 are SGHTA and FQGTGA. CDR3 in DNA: TGTGCCAGCAGCTTAGTCGGGGCAGATACGCAGTATTTT. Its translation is CASSLVGADTQYF.

As DNA, the CDR3 is TGTGCCTGGAGTGTATCCCTAGCTGGTGAGCAGTTCTTC. Its protein is CAWSVSLAGEQFF. This chain links TRBV30 with TRBJ2-1; D perhaps matches TRBD2 (5 bases). Germline CDR1 reads GTSNPN; CDR2 reads SVGIG (reference sequence). Trimming stripped 0 bases from V and 9 bases from J, with 12 bases between. This CDR3 has 13 amino acids. The full variable domain, rest sourced from reference TRBV30 and TRBJ2-1, is SQTIHQWPATLVQPVGSPLSLECTVEGTSNPNLYWYRQAAGRGLQLLFYSVGIGQISSEVPQNLSASRPQDRQFILSSKKLLLSDSGFYLCAWSVSLAGEQFFGPGTRLTVL.

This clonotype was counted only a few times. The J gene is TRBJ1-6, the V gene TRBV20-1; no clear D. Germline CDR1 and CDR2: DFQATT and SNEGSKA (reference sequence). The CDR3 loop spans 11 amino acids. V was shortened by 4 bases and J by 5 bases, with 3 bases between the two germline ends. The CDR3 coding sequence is TGCAGTGCTACCGATAATTCACCCCTCCACTTT. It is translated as CSATDNSPLHF.

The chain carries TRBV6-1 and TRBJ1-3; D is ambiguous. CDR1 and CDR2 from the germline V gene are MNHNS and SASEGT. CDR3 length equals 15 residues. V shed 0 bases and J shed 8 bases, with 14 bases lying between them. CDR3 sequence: CASSEASSQLDTIYF. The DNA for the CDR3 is TGTGCCAGCAGTGAAGCCTCATCCCAATTGGACACCATATATTTT.

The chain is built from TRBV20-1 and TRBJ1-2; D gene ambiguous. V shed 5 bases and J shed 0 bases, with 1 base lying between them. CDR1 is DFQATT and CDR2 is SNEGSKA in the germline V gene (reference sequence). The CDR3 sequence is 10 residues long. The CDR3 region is CSAPNYGYTF. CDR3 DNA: TGCAGTGCTCCTAACTATGGCTACACCTTC.

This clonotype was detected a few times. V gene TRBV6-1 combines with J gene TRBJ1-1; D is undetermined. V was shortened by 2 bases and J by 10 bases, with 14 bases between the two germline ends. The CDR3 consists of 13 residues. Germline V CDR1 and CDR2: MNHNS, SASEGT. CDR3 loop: CASSESGSGRAFF. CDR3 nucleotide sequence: TGTGCCAGCAGTGAATCAGGCAGCGGGCGAGCTTTCTTT.

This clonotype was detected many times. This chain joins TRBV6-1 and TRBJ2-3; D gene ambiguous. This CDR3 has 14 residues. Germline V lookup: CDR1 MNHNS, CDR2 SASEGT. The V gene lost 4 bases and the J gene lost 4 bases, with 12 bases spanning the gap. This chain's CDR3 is CASSARPPPDTQYF. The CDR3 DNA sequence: TGTGCCAGCAGTGCGAGACCTCCCCCAGATACGCAGTATTTT.

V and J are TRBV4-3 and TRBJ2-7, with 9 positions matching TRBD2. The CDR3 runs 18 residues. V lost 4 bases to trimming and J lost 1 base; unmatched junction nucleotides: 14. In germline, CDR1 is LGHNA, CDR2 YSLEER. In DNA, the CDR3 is TGCGCCAGCAGCCCAAAGGGGGCCACTAGCGGGCTTTCCTACGAGCAGTACTTC. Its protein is CASSPKGATSGLSYEQYF.